This T cell receptor (beta chain) was obtained from a study of cytomegalovirus exposure and HLA in healthy donors. On the study more broadly: A later analysis reported the same platform for the 120 validation repertoires and the 500 to 750 first-cohort repertoires.

The validation cohort, a group of some 120 subjects, included the donors and was separate from the roughly 670-subject first cohort. Assay used: immunoSEQ multiplex PCR; TCRdb lists only in-frame clones, some missing. The sample yields 100,000 to 150,000 clones, approximately 95% seen once. V lost 5 bases, J lost 5 bases, and 7 bases stayed unmatched. The V gene's germline CDR1 is SGHTA and CDR2 FQGTGA. The CDR3 runs to 14 residues. Concerning this clone: The antigen is not known.

Regarding the study as a whole: Some TCR beta chains (approximately 180 of them) were listed as cytomegalovirus-associated.

The chain links TRBV7-3 to TRBJ1-2; 8 nucleotides line up with TRBD1. Specimen: PBMCs. The TCR sequence derives from a young man in good health and CMV-seronegative. The CDR3 spells CASSPRQGAYGYTF. In DNA form, the CDR3 reads TGTGCCAGCAGCCCACGTCAGGGGGCGTATGGCTACACCTTC. The variable domain in full, completed from reference TRBV7-3 and TRBJ1-2, reads GAGVSQTPSNKVTEKGKYVELRCDPISGHTALYWYRQSLGQGPEFLIYFQGTGAADDSGLPNDRFFAVRPEGSVSTLKIQRTERGDSAVYLCASSPRQGAYGYTFGSGTRLTVV.